This TCR beta chain was obtained from a study of CD8 T cells in ankylosing spondylitis. Libraries for TCR beta were made by quantitative 5'-RACE with molecular barcodes. One entry per CDR3 protein, called by TCRdb with MiXCR from the 5' RACE reads. The table has 350,000 or so distinct CDR3 sequences, about 14% seen once. CDR3 length equals 14 residues. Germline CDR1 is MDHEN and CDR2 is SYDVKM. V lost 3 bases to trimming and J lost 4 bases, with 9 bases between them. Worth noting for this clonotype: What it recognizes is unknown.

Study observations and caveats: A motif of roughly eight highly homologous TCR beta variants was seen as apparently characteristic of ankylosing spondylitis blood. Disease-linked clones bore a CD8+ phenotype, appearing relatively rarely in peripheral blood. Matched ankylosing spondylitis synovial fluid reportedly showed significant enrichment of disease-linked clones.

This TCR came from a male donor with ankylosing spondylitis or in good health (not recorded which). The gene calls are TRBV28 and TRBJ2-2; D remains ambiguous. Sequences were obtained from blood, either unsorted or a sorted T cell fraction (not recorded which). CDR3 bases: TGTGCCAGCAGTTTGGGCACCATCACCGGGGAGCTGTTTTTT. Translation gives CASSLGTITGELFF.